What follows are 19 T cell receptor beta chains derived from one specimen sequenced in a study of blood T cell repertoires in COVID-19 (TCRdb year 2020). The library was produced with the immunoSEQ multiplex PCR assay. The table comes from immuneACCESS by way of TCRdb, which keeps in-frame sequences with V and J called. Part of the clones is missing from these tables; in studies checked, under half for an unresolved V gene and the rest for unknown reasons. The sample table contains roughly 91,000 clones; only one count was recorded for roughly 84% of them. The ten largest clones capture roughly 2.1% of the sample. Sequenced sample: peripheral blood. The receptors shown here come from a man aged 65-85 years with active or convalescent COVID-19.

The chain carries TRBV5-6 and TRBJ2-5, with D tentatively TRBD2 (6 bases). The CDR3 totals 14 residues. V was shortened by 4 bases and J by 0 bases, with 10 bases between the two germline ends. CDR1 is SGHDT and CDR2 is YYEEEE in the germline V gene. The CDR3 region has the DNA TGTGCCAGCAGCGGCGGGATTTACCAAGAGACCCAGTACTTC. Its translation: CASSGGIYQETQYF.

This clone turned up a few times. The chain links TRBV7-2 to TRBJ2-2; 10 bases align to TRBD1. The junction had 14 bases not matched to a gene; V was cut back by 5 bases and J by 8 bases. The V gene's germline CDR1 is SGHTA and CDR2 FQGNSA. This CDR3 is built from 17 residues. The CDR3 DNA follows: TGTGCCAGCAGCAGATACGGGACAGGGGAGCCGTCGGGGGAGCTGTTTTTT. Its protein product is CASSRYGTGEPSGELFF.

J is TRBJ1-1 and V is TRBV5-1; D remains unclear. Germline V gene sequence: CDR1 SGHRS, CDR2 YFSETQ. V was shortened by 0 bases and J by 10 bases, with 16 bases between the two germline ends. This CDR3 contains 14 residues. CDR3 region: CASSLGRMGLGAFF. CDR3 in DNA: TGCGCCAGCAGCTTGGGGCGTATGGGCCTGGGAGCTTTCTTT.

V usage is TRBV6-5 and J usage is TRBJ1-6, with a possible D match to TRBD1 (5 bases). From germline, CDR1 is MNHEY and CDR2 SVGAGI. The V end was cut by 7 bases, the J end by 7 bases, with 11 bases between. This CDR3 is 13 amino acids long. CDR3 amino acids: CASKGPGNSPLHF. As DNA, the CDR3 is TGTGCCAGCAAGGGGCCCGGCAATTCACCCCTCCACTTT.

V gene TRBV28 combines with J gene TRBJ1-2; 10 bases are a match to TRBD1. There are 15 residues in the CDR3. Per the germline V gene, CDR1 is MDHEN and CDR2 is SYDVKM. V lost 5 bases and J lost 1; bases outside the gene matches: 4. This CDR3 reads CASSGGQGNNYGYTF. CDR3 in DNA: TGTGCCAGCAGTGGGGGACAGGGGAATAACTATGGCTACACCTTC.

The chain carries TRBV7-6 and TRBJ2-3; D might be TRBD2 (6 bases). This CDR3 comprises 16 residues. Germline values: CDR1 SGHVS, CDR2 FNYEAQ. V was trimmed by 0 bases and J by 4 bases, leaving 14 bases between them. Here the CDR3 DNA reads TGTGCCAGCAGCTTAGCGGGTGGGGGGATACCAGATACGCAGTATTTT. It encodes CASSLAGGGIPDTQYF.

This chain joins TRBV24-1 and TRBJ2-7, with 8 bases lining up with TRBD1. Germline V gives CDR1 KGHDR, CDR2 SFDVKD. V lost 3 bases and J lost 1; bases outside the gene matches: 7. The CDR3 consists of 16 residues. CDR3 amino acids: CATSDPGQGRSYEQYF. DNA of the CDR3: TGTGCCACCAGTGATCCCGGACAGGGACGGTCCTACGAGCAGTACTTC.

The rearrangement joins TRBV7-9 to TRBJ2-7; D not certain. Trimming pared 4 bases from V and 4 bases from J, leaving 5 bases between. The CDR3 is 11 amino acids. CDR1 and CDR2 from the germline V gene are SEHNR and FQNEAQ (reference sequence). CDR3 sequence: CASSSVYEQYF. In DNA, the CDR3 is TGTGCCAGCAGCTCCGTTTACGAGCAGTACTTC.

The rearrangement joins TRBV5-1 to TRBJ1-5, with a weak D call TRBD1 (5 bases). Trimming left V 0 bases short and J 6 bases short, with 13 bases between. The CDR3 has 15 residues. Looked up from germline, CDR1 is SGHRS and CDR2 is YFSETQ. CDR3 sequence reads: CASSLVGDDSQPQHF. DNA of the CDR3: TGCGCCAGCAGCTTGGTAGGGGATGACAGTCAGCCCCAGCATTTT.

This clone was picked up one time. The rearrangement joins TRBV30 to TRBJ2-3; D is possibly TRBD2 (6 bases). V lost 3 bases and J 4 bases, leaving 11 bases between the germline ends. CDR1 is GTSNPN, CDR2 SVGIG, per germline (reference sequence). This CDR3 is 13 amino acids long. CDR3 loop: CAWRTSGADTQYF. The CDR3 bases are TGTGCCTGGAGAACATCGGGGGCAGATACGCAGTATTTT.

This clone was recorded once. This chain uses TRBV7-9 with TRBJ2-6, with D uncertain. Germline V gene lookup returns CDR1 SEHNR and CDR2 FQNEAQ (reference sequence). The CDR3 runs to 16 residues. The V end was cut by 2 bases, the J end by 0 bases, with 8 bases between. The CDR3 region has the DNA TGTGCCAGCAGCTTAATCTTCGGCTCTGGGGCCAACGTCCTGACTTTC. This sequence encodes CASSLIFGSGANVLTF.

V and J are TRBV28 and TRBJ1-5, with D possibly TRBD1 on 5 matching bases. CDR1 is MDHEN and CDR2 is SYDVKM in the germline V gene. The V end lost 2 bases, the J end lost 3 bases, and 14 bases lay between the germline ends. This CDR3 has 16 residues. CDR3 in amino acids: CASSLRKGMANQPQHF. CDR3 sequence (DNA): TGTGCCAGCAGTTTAAGAAAGGGGATGGCCAATCAGCCCCAGCATTTT.

This clone showed up just once. V is TRBV7-2 and J is TRBJ2-2; D perhaps matches TRBD2 (7 bases). The length of the CDR3 is 16 residues. V was trimmed by 4 bases and J by 3 bases, leaving 15 bases between them. CDR1 is SGHTA and CDR2 is FQGNSA in the germline V gene. CDR3: CASSSETGGDTGELFF. The CDR3 region has the DNA TGTGCCAGCAGCTCAGAGACGGGGGGCGACACCGGGGAGCTGTTTTTT.

The CDR3 reads CASSFRDRGDETQYF. CDR3 nucleotide sequence: TGTGCCAGCAGTTTCAGGGACAGGGGGGACGAGACCCAGTACTTC. V and J are TRBV28 and TRBJ2-5; TRBD1 matches at 11 bases. The ends lost 3 bases at V and 5 bases at J; junction bases unmatched: 5. This CDR3 is 15 amino acids long. Looked up from germline, CDR1 is MDHEN and CDR2 is SYDVKM. The whole variable domain, filled in from reference TRBV28 and TRBJ2-5, reads DVKVTQSSRYLVKRTGEKVFLECVQDMDHENMFWYRQDPGLGLRLIYFSYDVKMKEKGDIPEGYSVSREKKERFSLILESASTNQTSMYLCASSFRDRGDETQYFGPGTRLLVL.

This sequence joins TRBV7-9 and TRBJ1-2, with D hard to call. This CDR3 spans 15 amino acids. V shed 2 bases and J shed 0 bases, with 10 bases lying between them. Germline assignment: CDR1 SEHNR and CDR2 FQNEAQ (reference sequence). The CDR3 here is CASSLSRGANYGYTF. In nucleotides, the CDR3 is TGTGCCAGCAGCTTATCCCGGGGAGCTAACTATGGCTACACCTTC. Complete variable domain (other parts from reference TRBV7-9 and TRBJ1-2): DTGVSQNPRHKITKRGQNVTFRCDPISEHNRLYWYRQTLGQGPEFLTYFQNEAQLEKSRLLSDRFSAERPKGSFSTLEIQRTEQGDSAMYLCASSLSRGANYGYTFGSGTRLTVV.

A single count supports this clone. Here the CDR3 reads CASSHPGQAIYEQYF. The CDR3 nucleotides are TGCGCCAGCAGCCATCCGGGACAGGCCATATACGAGCAGTACTTC. V usage is TRBV5-1 and J usage is TRBJ2-7; 8 positions agree with TRBD1. CDR1 and CDR2 from the germline V gene are SGHRS and YFSETQ. The CDR3 extends over 15 amino acids. The J segment lost 4 bases and the V segment lost 4 bases, leaving 10 bases of the junction unmatched. Combining the CDR3 with reference TRBV5-1 and TRBJ2-7 gives the whole variable domain KAGVTQTPRYLIKTRGQQVTLSCSPISGHRSVSWYQQTPGQGLQFLFEYFSETQRNKGNFPGRFSGRQFSNSRSEMNVSTLELGDSALYLCASSHPGQAIYEQYFGPGTRLTVT.

This clone was seen more than once but under ten times. The chain carries TRBV6-5 and TRBJ2-2; D possibly corresponds to TRBD1 (6 bases). Germline V gene sequence: CDR1 MNHEY, CDR2 SVGAGI. The CDR3 is made up of 13 amino acids. Between the trimmed V and J ends, which lost 5 bases and 5 bases, there was a span of 9 bases. CDR3 amino acids: CASSRTGTGELFF. The CDR3 bases are TGTGCCAGCAGTCGTACAGGGACCGGGGAGCTGTTTTTT.

The genes are TRBV21-1 and TRBJ2-1; the DNA was not used to check the table's D call, TRBD1. TRBV21-1 is a listed pseudogene. The CDR3 runs to 16 residues. CDR3 nucleotides: TGTGCCAGCAGCATAAGGAAACCGGGACAGAGCAATGAGCAGTTCTTC. Residues: CASSIRKPGQSNEQFF.

This clone has only a few counts. The chain has TRBV5-4 and TRBJ2-1; TRBD2 aligns across 12 bases. The CDR3 extends over 19 amino acids. Germline V lookup: CDR1 SGHNT, CDR2 YYREEE (reference sequence). The ends lost 0 bases at V and 2 bases at J; junction bases unmatched: 9. The CDR3 is CASSLVGLAGRRTYNEQFF. CDR3 nucleotide sequence: TGTGCCAGCAGCTTGGTGGGACTAGCGGGTCGAAGAACCTACAATGAGCAGTTCTTC.